The clone carrying this TCR beta chain was observed at least ten times. The CDR3 end is not reached by the read, which stops 3 residues before it; the germline J gene fills it in. The J segment lost 2 bases and the V segment lost 4 bases, leaving 5 bases of the junction unmatched. The CDR3 is 15 amino acids. Germline V CDR1 and CDR2: GTSNPN, SVGIG (reference sequence). Profiling relied on immunoSEQ multiplex PCR, and the TCRdb table lists in-frame clones only, not all of them. The data show about 52,000 clones, with none appearing a single time. The sample originates from a study of T cell clonality in common variable immunodeficiency.

This clonotype was obtained from a person aged 18 to 70 in good health. The genes are TRBV30 and TRBJ2-5; 12 positions match TRBD1. What was sequenced was peripheral blood mononuclear cells. Incomplete CDR3 DNA: TGTGCCTGGAAAGGGACAGGGGGCTCACAAGAGACC. Encoded protein: CAWKGTGGSQET. The complete CDR3 reads CAWKGTGGSQETQYF.